The 26 T cell receptor beta chains below were found in one sample sequenced in a study of identical twins. MiXCR was run by TCRdb on the 5' RACE reads, yielding one entry per CDR3 protein. The data hold about 530,000 distinct CDR3 sequences, with around 15% observed a single time. These records were also assigned to another study, of yellow fever vaccine responses in identical twins.

The sequenced sample was CD4+ T cells sorted from blood. These receptor sequences come from a young woman in good health.

The gene calls are TRBV15 and TRBJ2-1; D remains unclear. This CDR3 region has 14 residues. V lost 9 bases and J lost 0, with 12 bases in between. The V gene's germline CDR1 is LNHNV and CDR2 YYDKDF (reference sequence). The CDR3 loop is CATSARSSYNEQFF. CDR3 in DNA: TGTGCCACTTCAGCCCGGAGCTCCTACAATGAGCAGTTCTTC.

There are a few counts of this clonotype. This rearrangement joins TRBV28 to TRBJ2-1; TRBD2 agrees at 12 bases. Germline V gives CDR1 MDHEN, CDR2 SYDVKM. This CDR3 spans 16 amino acids. The J segment lost 6 bases and the V segment lost 2 bases, leaving 5 bases of the junction unmatched. The CDR3 region is CASSLLAGGARNEQFF. The CDR3 DNA sequence: TGTGCCAGCAGTTTACTAGCGGGAGGGGCCCGCAATGAGCAGTTCTTC.

The chain has TRBV28 and TRBJ2-7, with 10 bases identical to TRBD1. V lost 7 bases and J lost 2; bases outside the gene matches: 5. Germline-derived CDR1 and CDR2 are MDHEN and SYDVKM. The CDR3 length is 14 residues. The CDR3 spells CASIAGQGTYEQYF. In nucleotides, the CDR3 is TGTGCCAGCATCGCGGGACAGGGGACCTACGAGCAGTACTTC.

The chain combines TRBV3-1 with TRBJ2-1, with 12 bases aligning to TRBD2. CDR1 is LGHDT and CDR2 is YNNKEL in the germline V gene (reference sequence). With 1 base clipped from V and 7 bases from J, the junction kept 8 bases outside the gene matches. The CDR3 sequence is 17 residues long. CDR3 residues: CASSQVRLAGVDNEQFF. In DNA, the CDR3 is TGTGCCAGCAGCCAAGTTCGACTAGCGGGAGTAGATAATGAGCAGTTCTTC.

V is TRBV29-1 and J is TRBJ2-5; possibly TRBD1 for D (6 bases). The V gene lost 2 bases and the J gene lost 3 bases, with 10 bases spanning the gap. The CDR3 contains 13 residues. Germline V gene lookup returns CDR1 SQVTM and CDR2 ANQGSEA. The CDR3 DNA reads as TGCAGCGTTGAATGGGGACAAAAAGAGACCCAGTACTTC. Protein product: CSVEWGQKETQYF.

The V gene is TRBV24-1, the J gene TRBJ2-1, with a weak D call TRBD2 (6 bases). This CDR3 comprises 13 residues. V gave up 9 bases and J gave up 6 bases, with 14 bases separating them. Germline V gene sequence: CDR1 KGHDR, CDR2 SFDVKD. The chain's CDR3 is CATHGGRGNEQFF. As DNA, the CDR3 is TGTGCCACCCACGGGGGAAGGGGCAATGAGCAGTTCTTC.

The chain employs TRBV20-1 and TRBJ2-1, with 8 bases identical to TRBD2. The CDR3 covers 14 residues. The germline CDR1 and CDR2 sequences are DFQATT and SNEGSKA (reference sequence). J was trimmed by 6 bases and V by 3 bases; bases with no gene match: 7. CDR3 residues: CSASFGGAVNEQFF. In DNA, the CDR3 is TGCAGTGCTAGTTTCGGGGGGGCCGTCAATGAGCAGTTCTTC.

This clonotype has at least ten counts. The genes are TRBV29-1 and TRBJ2-1; 9 bases match TRBD2. The CDR3 has 20 amino acids. CDR1 and CDR2 from the germline V gene are SQVTM and ANQGSEA. V shed 6 bases and J 5 bases; nucleotides not matched to a gene: 26. The chain's CDR3 is CSVPGRLVRTSLAGDNEQFF. CDR3 nucleotide sequence: TGCAGCGTCCCAGGGCGGTTGGTCAGAACGAGTTTAGCGGGAGACAATGAGCAGTTCTTC.

The CDR3 is CSARDPGLWRQFF. In DNA form, the CDR3 reads TGCAGTGCTAGAGATCCTGGGTTGTGGAGGCAGTTCTTC. The V call is TRBV20-1, the J call TRBJ2-1; D is uncertain. The CDR3 contains 13 residues. Germline CDR1 DFQATT, CDR2 SNEGSKA (reference sequence). Deletions cut 0 bases from V and 12 bases from J, with 15 bases between.

This clonotype was seen repeatedly, ten times or more. The V call is TRBV6-2 or TRBV6-3, the J call TRBJ1-5; 9 bases line up with TRBD1. The CDR3 has 16 residues. Trimming took 6 bases from V and 0 from J; bases not matched to a gene: 6. Germline lookup yields CDR1 MNHEY and CDR2 SVGEGT. The CDR3 spells CASSPGQGNSNQPQHF. CDR3 sequence (DNA): TGTGCCAGCAGCCCGGGACAGGGAAATAGCAATCAGCCCCAGCATTTT.

J is TRBJ2-1 and V is TRBV15; no clear D. Germline CDR1 is LNHNV and CDR2 is YYDKDF (reference sequence). The CDR3 has 14 residues. The V and J ends lost 3 bases and 4 bases respectively, with 10 bases between them. The CDR3 is CATSRGQPYNEQFF. CDR3 nucleotides: TGTGCCACCAGCAGGGGCCAACCTTACAATGAGCAGTTCTTC.

The chain links TRBV7-8 to TRBJ2-6; the match to TRBD1 covers 11 bases. From germline, CDR1 is SGHVS and CDR2 FQNEAQ. V dropped 5 bases and J dropped 1; count of bases not matched to a gene: 7. CDR3 length equals 18 residues. CDR3 loop: CASSPRDRGASGANVLTF. In DNA, the CDR3 is TGTGCCAGCAGCCCCCGGGACAGGGGGGCATCTGGGGCCAACGTCCTGACTTTC.

Only a few counts were recorded for this clonotype. The chain has TRBV6-4 and TRBJ1-6; 7 nucleotides line up with TRBD1. With V trimmed by 0 bases and J by 14 bases, 1 base remained unmatched. Germline V CDR1 and CDR2: MRHNA, SNTAGT. This CDR3 contains 12 residues. The chain's CDR3 is CASSDSTGSLHF. The CDR3 DNA follows: TGTGCCAGCAGTGACTCGACAGGGTCCCTCCACTTT.

The chain couples TRBV15 to TRBJ1-5; a possible D gene is TRBD1 (5 bases). Germline-derived CDR1 and CDR2 are LNHNV and YYDKDF (reference sequence). Trimming took off 6 bases at V and 2 bases at J, with 11 bases between the two ends. The CDR3 is 14 amino acids. CDR3 in amino acids: CATRLGVGNQPQHF. In nucleotides, the CDR3 is TGTGCCACCAGATTAGGGGTTGGCAATCAGCCCCAGCATTTT.

The chain is built from TRBV12-3 or TRBV12-4 and TRBJ2-1; no clear D gene. Trimming removed 1 base at V and 2 bases at J, with 9 bases between. The CDR3 runs 15 residues. CDR3 nucleotides: TGTGCCAGCAGTTTAGAGGCACTTACCTACAATGAGCAGTTCTTC. Its protein product is CASSLEALTYNEQFF.

This clonotype was counted only a few times. The gene calls are TRBV12-3 or TRBV12-4 and TRBJ2-6; TRBD2 matches 7 bases. The CDR3 runs 17 residues. J was trimmed by 0 bases and V by 3 bases; bases with no gene match: 5. In DNA, the CDR3 is TGTGCCAGCAGTTTCGGGAGGACGGACTCTGGGGCCAACGTCCTGACTTTC. Its protein product is CASSFGRTDSGANVLTF.

V gene TRBV6-5 combines with J gene TRBJ1-1, with a possible D match to TRBD1 (5 bases). CDR3 length: 14 amino acids. Germline V gene data show CDR1 as MNHEY and CDR2 as SVGAGI. V shed 1 base and J shed 4 bases, with 10 bases lying between them. The CDR3 bases are TGTGCCAGCAGTTACTGGGGCACCCGCACTGAAGCTTTCTTT. It codes for CASSYWGTRTEAFF.

This clonotype was seen repeatedly, ten times or more. This chain links TRBV12-3 or TRBV12-4 with TRBJ1-1, with D perhaps matching TRBD1 (5 bases). With 3 bases removed from V and 5 bases from J, the gap between germline ends came to 13 bases. The CDR3 is 14 residues long. CDR3 sequence reads: CASSFGGVGTEAFF. The DNA for the CDR3 is TGTGCCAGCAGTTTCGGAGGGGTGGGGACTGAAGCTTTCTTT.

To note about this clonotype: Compared with germline, one end of the junction differs, possibly owing to a read error. This chain connects TRBV6-2 or TRBV6-3 to TRBJ2-5; D is undetermined. CDR1 is MNHEY and CDR2 is SVGEGT in the germline V gene. This CDR3 region has 14 residues. Here the CDR3 DNA reads TGTGCCAGCGGTTACGGACCGATCCAAGAGACCCAGTACTTC. Its translation is CASGYGPIQETQYF.

This clonotype was counted between two and nine times. The J gene is TRBJ1-1, the V gene TRBV7-9; no clear D gene. The germline V and J ends were trimmed by 3 bases and 4 bases, with 12 bases remaining between them. Germline CDR1 reads SEHNR; CDR2 reads FQNEAQ (reference sequence). The CDR3 sequence is 14 residues long. CDR3 protein: CASSFIGSATEAFF. CDR3 DNA sequence: TGTGCCAGCAGCTTTATTGGGTCGGCCACTGAAGCTTTCTTT. Drawing the rest from reference TRBV7-9 and TRBJ1-1, the complete variable domain is DTGVSQNPRHKITKRGQNVTFRCDPISEHNRLYWYRQTLGQGPEFLTYFQNEAQLEKSRLLSDRFSAERPKGSFSTLEIQRTEQGDSAMYLCASSFIGSATEAFFGQGTRLTVV.

V usage is TRBV9 and J usage is TRBJ2-3; 13 bases agree with TRBD2. With 4 bases clipped from V and 3 bases from J, the junction kept 5 bases outside the gene matches. Germline CDR1 and CDR2: SGDLS and YYNGEE. CDR3 length: 16 residues. CDR3 protein: CASSKRTSGSTDTQYF. The CDR3 DNA reads as TGTGCCAGCAGCAAGAGGACTAGCGGGAGTACAGATACGCAGTATTTT.

This clonotype has ten or more counts. This sequence joins TRBV4-1 and TRBJ2-2, with TRBD2 as a possible D gene (6 bases). Germline CDR1 is MGHRA and CDR2 is YSYEKL. Trimming stripped 4 bases from V and 3 bases from J, with 12 bases between. CDR3 size: 15 residues. Here the CDR3 DNA reads TGCGCCAGCAGCCCGGGACTCCTCGACACCGGGGAGCTGTTTTTT. Translated: CASSPGLLDTGELFF.

This clonotype was recorded a few times. The chain couples TRBV5-6 to TRBJ1-1; weak D call: TRBD1 (6 bases). Germline loops: CDR1 SGHDT, CDR2 YYEEEE. This CDR3 region has 16 residues. The V end was cut by 2 bases, the J end by 0 bases, with 14 bases between. For the CDR3, the DNA is TGTGCCAGCAGCTTAGGCAGGGGAAGATTGAACACTGAAGCTTTCTTT. It codes for CASSLGRGRLNTEAFF.

This chain connects TRBV20-1 to TRBJ2-1, with TRBD2 matching over 8 bases. CDR1 is DFQATT and CDR2 is SNEGSKA in the germline V gene (reference sequence). V lost 1 base to trimming and J lost 0 bases; unmatched junction nucleotides: 11. CDR3 length: 18 residues. The CDR3 coding sequence is TGCAGTGCTAGAGGTGGGCTAGCGGGTAAGAGCTCCTACAATGAGCAGTTCTTC. Translation: CSARGGLAGKSSYNEQFF.

The rearrangement uses TRBV2 and TRBJ1-1; D is uncertain. Trimming pared 5 bases from V and 8 bases from J, leaving 15 bases between. The CDR3 has 13 amino acids. Germline V lookup: CDR1 SNHLY, CDR2 FYNNEI. In DNA, the CDR3 is TGTGCCAGCAGTCCCACCTTCGTGAGAGAAGCTTTCTTT. Residues: CASSPTFVREAFF.

This clonotype was detected only a few times. The J gene is TRBJ2-2, the V gene TRBV5-1, with D hard to call. Deletions cut 4 bases from V and 4 bases from J, with 11 bases between. Looked up from germline, CDR1 is SGHRS and CDR2 is YFSETQ. The CDR3 covers 14 residues. DNA of the CDR3: TGCGCCAGCAGCGCTGGATCGGGCACCGGGGAGCTGTTTTTT. Its protein product is CASSAGSGTGELFF.